The T cell receptor beta chain described here comes from a study of Tregs in tolerant kidney transplant recipients. Study-level findings and limits: Biological reproducibility was not directly addressed in this study. Some patients' samples used different primers over time, so nucleotide sequences weren't comparable.

Regulatory T cells were sorted from thawed PBMCs rested overnight at 37°C with 200 IU/ml IL-2. The CDR3 sequence is 14 residues long. Trimming removed 0 bases at V and 2 bases at J, with 8 bases between. Germline V gene lookup returns CDR1 SGDLS and CDR2 YYNGEE. Comment on this clone: The antigen is undetermined.

TCRdb keeps only in-frame clones here, not all; method: immunoSEQ multiplex PCR. The table shows fewer than 100,000 clones, with 91% occurring only once. The chain uses TRBV9 and TRBJ1-1, with TRBD1 as a possible D gene (5 bases). The material was Tregs from blood, obtained before the transplant. The sequence came from a human donor who received a combined kidney and bone marrow transplant. CDR3 bases: TGTGCCAGCAGCGTAGGACGGACAAACACTGAAGCTTTCTTT. Amino acids: CASSVGRTNTEAFF.